This paragraph covers one TCR beta chain sequence. The clone's antigen remains unknown. No quality values exist for individual bases; no much larger clone is one base distant. Inclusive of the bounding cysteine and phenylalanine, the CDR3 is 12 residues long. Only the CDR3 region is kept as DNA, spanning 36 bases read in frame from base 1. The junction shows trimming of 1 base on V and 6 bases on J, plus 7 bases between the germline ends. The germline V gene supplies CDR1 MDHEN and CDR2 SYDVKM. The roughly 39 donors, aged about 6 to 100 years, were systemically healthy Caucasian individuals from Russia. Each donor gave ten milliliters of peripheral blood, collected into EDTA-treated Vacutainer tubes. Ficoll-Paque density-gradient centrifugation was used to isolate PBMCs, with at least 6 million per sample. Trizol reagent was used to extract total RNA from the PBMCs, yielding at least 5 micrograms per sample. For every donor, flow cytometry on a PBMC aliquot measured the percentage of naive CD45RAhigh/CD27high T cells.

This entry belongs to a study of blood T cells in healthy people across ages (dated by TCRdb to between 2014 and 2016). Some background on the complete study: In model experiments, roughly one uniquely barcoded TCR beta cDNA molecule per two T cells was captured by template switching. To track age-related changes in TCR beta repertoire diversity, the study relied on deep sequencing normalized with unique cDNA molecular identifiers. Using the same blood draw, the study looked at two additional independent replicas of 1 million unique cDNA reads for two donors, one aged 18 to 29 and the other aged 80 or older. The donors were divided into four age groups: young (average 16 years), middle-aged (about 39), aged (approximately 62) and long-lived (about 84). Study-wide findings and limitations: Estimates of total diversity from one million sequenced T cells were regarded as lower bounds and underestimates. Observed TCR beta diversity per million T cells fell roughly linearly with age, and a significant reduction was already apparent by age around 40. Donor CMV infection status was unknown, potentially confounding age-related changes in expanded clonotypes. Since profiling was done on bulk unsorted PBMCs, naive and antigen-experienced compartments could not be conclusively compared. The percentage of naive T cells measured by flow cytometry correlated strongly with observed TCR beta diversity. Compared with the aged group, more naive CD4+ T cells, fewer expanded clones and increased TCR diversity were shown by the long-lived group, suggesting age selection.

Libraries were made using 5' RACE. Sequencing was carried out with an Illumina HiSeq 2500. A second about 7 to 11 cycle PCR used a sample-barcoded 5' primer and a J-beta primer mix. Each TCR beta cDNA molecule received a unique molecular identifier from a template-switch 5' adaptor carrying 12 random nucleotides. Each sample yielded at least 3 million CDR3-containing paired-end reads. All of the RNA was converted into first-strand cDNA using the Mint cDNA synthesis kit, with a TRBC-specific oligonucleotide serving as the primer. Following uracil-DNA glycosylase treatment, a first 18-cycle PCR with universal primers M1SS and BC2_uni_R was performed on all cDNA. As for the original processing: Each sample was normalized by randomly selecting 1 million high-quality reads, each carrying a distinct molecular identifier. Reads sharing molecular identifiers were discarded rather than binned into consensus sequences. CDR3 identification, clonotype clustering and error correction used MiTCR with a Q25 quality threshold and the strictest error-elimination algorithm. Lower-bound total TCR beta diversity was estimated with a nonparametric unseen species model using Euler transformation. TCRdb passed the public sequencing reads through fastp at Q25 and MiXCR, retaining productive beta sequences. Rows with a matching CDR3 protein are joined into one entry that keeps the most common DNA and genes. What appears here as the V and J calls and clone size reflects TCRdb's work, not the paper's. The sample has around 820,000 distinct CDR3 sequences on record, approximately 25% of them singletons. Of the sample, under 4.5% falls within the top ten clones.

The data also belong to a second study, concerning T cells of mothers and their children. Reported in the second study: Nine systemically healthy Caucasian individuals, comprising three mothers and their six children, were included as donors. cDNA synthesis used all of the extracted RNA, with roughly 1.6 ug of RNA in each 15 ul reaction. In the second PCR, the M1S primer introduced both the sample barcodes and 2-4 random nucleotides. Each mother yielded over 10 million TCR beta CDR3 reads and each child 3 million to 3.5 million reads. Thymic selection similarly shapes TCR recombination output in related and unrelated pairs, with minor effect from inherited differences. Normalized repertoire overlap was always found to be slightly, but never significantly, higher in related mother-child pairs than in unrelated mother-child pairs. With a sensitivity of approximately 93 clones per million clonotypes, no persistent microchimeric T cell clones were detected. To look for features that set related mother-child pairs apart from unrelated individuals, the researchers ran deep NGS to compare the TCR beta repertoires of mothers and children. Mothers averaged around 43 +/- 4 years of age and children averaged about 10 +/- 4 years. After adapters were ligated using NEBNext reagents, the libraries underwent 100+100 nt paired-end sequencing on an Illumina HiSeq 2000. Mother and child libraries were prepared a month apart and sequenced in separate runs to prevent cross-contamination. Between about 500,000 and 2,100,000 distinct TCR beta clonotypes were identified per donor. Naive TCR beta clonotypes were estimated from low-frequency clonotypes matched to each donor's FACS-determined naive share, without sorting.

The chain is made from TRBV28 and TRBJ2-7, with the D gene not confidently named. Specimen: blood. This receptor was identified in a boy aged 5 to 17 in good health. The CDR3 amino acid sequence is: CASSLFEFEQYF. The DNA is as follows: TGTGCCAGCAGTTTATTCGAATTCGAGCAGTACTTC.